This T cell receptor (beta chain) stems from a study of T-cell memory formation after mild COVID-19. Points from the study as a whole: In pre-infection memory, a portion of responding clones appeared, which suggested that cross-reactive memory joined.

Notes on this clonotype: Antigen: not known.

The CDR3 spans 15 residues. V lost 0 bases and J lost 6; bases outside the gene matches: 0. Germline CDR1 MRHNA, CDR2 SNTAGT. MiXCR was run by TCRdb on the 5' RACE reads, yielding one entry per CDR3 protein. The sample lists around 110,000 distinct CDR3 sequences; over 15% were seen once. The V and J genes are TRBV6-4 and TRBJ2-1; 12 bases are a match to TRBD2. The source material was PBMCs or a T cell subset sorted from them (not recorded which). The source of this sequence is an adult woman who had mild COVID-19 (a few samples of this study predate the infection). Cell type and time point are not known. The CDR3 is CASSDSTSGSNEQFF. Written as DNA, the CDR3 is TGTGCCAGCAGTGACTCGACTAGCGGGAGCAATGAGCAGTTCTTC.